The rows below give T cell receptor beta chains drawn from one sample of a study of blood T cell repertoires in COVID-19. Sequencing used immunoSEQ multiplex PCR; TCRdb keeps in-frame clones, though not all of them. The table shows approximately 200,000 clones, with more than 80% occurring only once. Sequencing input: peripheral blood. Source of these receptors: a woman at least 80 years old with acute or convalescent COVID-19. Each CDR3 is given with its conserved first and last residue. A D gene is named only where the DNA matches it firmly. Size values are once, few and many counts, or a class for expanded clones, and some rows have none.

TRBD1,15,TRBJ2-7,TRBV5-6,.,TGTGCCAGCAGCTTCCCCGGGACAGCTTCCTACGAGCAGTACTTC,CASSFPGTASYEQYF
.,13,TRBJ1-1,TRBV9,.,TGTGCCAGCAGCGGGAGGGTGAACACTGAAGCTTTCTTT,CASSGRVNTEAFF
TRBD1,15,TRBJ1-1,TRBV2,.,TGTGCCAGCAGTGAAGGAGGACAGGGTGGGACTGAAGCTTTCTTT,CASSEGGQGGTEAFF
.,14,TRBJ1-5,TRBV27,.,TGTGCCAGCAGTTTAGGCGGTAGCAATCAGCCCCAGCATTTT,CASSLGGSNQPQHF
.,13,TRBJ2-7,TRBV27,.,TGTGCCAGCAGTTTAACTAATGGCTACGAGCAGTACTTC,CASSLTNGYEQYF
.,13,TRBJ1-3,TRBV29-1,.,TGCAGCGTTGAGGAGAGCTCTGGAAACACCATATATTTT,CSVEESSGNTIYF
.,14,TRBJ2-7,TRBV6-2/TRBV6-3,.,TGTGCCAGCAGTTCTACAGGGTCGGCCTACGAGCAGTACTTC,CASSSTGSAYEQYF
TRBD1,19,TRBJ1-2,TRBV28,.,TGTGCCAGCAGTTCATACGACGAGCCGACAGGGAGAGGATCCTATGGCTACACCTTC,CASSSYDEPTGRGSYGYTF
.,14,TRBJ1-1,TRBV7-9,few,TGTGCCAGCAGCCCAGGACGGGAAAACACTGAAGCTTTCTTT,CASSPGRENTEAFF
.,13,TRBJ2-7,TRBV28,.,TGTGCCAGCAGTTCCACCCCTTCGGACGAGCAGTACTTC,CASSSTPSDEQYF
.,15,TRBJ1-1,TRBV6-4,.,TGTGCCAGCAGTGACTCGTCCGTGGAGAGGCATGAAGCTTTCTTT,CASSDSSVERHEAFF
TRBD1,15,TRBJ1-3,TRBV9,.,TGTGCCAGCAGCGCCAGACAGGGTCTTGGAAACACCATATATTTT,CASSARQGLGNTIYF
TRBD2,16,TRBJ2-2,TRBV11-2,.,TGTGCCAGCAGCTTAGTAAGCGGGGGGGCGACCGGGGAGCTGTTTTTT,CASSLVSGGATGELFF
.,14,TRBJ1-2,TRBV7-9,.,TGTGCCAGCAGCTCCCCTGGGGGCAGTGGTGGCTACACCTTC,CASSSPGGSGGYTF
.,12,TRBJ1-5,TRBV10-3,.,TGTGCCATCAGCCCCAGGGATCAGCCCCAGCATTTT,CAISPRDQPQHF
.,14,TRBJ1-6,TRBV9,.,TGTGCCAGCAGCCGGGCGGGGGTAGGATCACCCCTCCACTTT,CASSRAGVGSPLHF
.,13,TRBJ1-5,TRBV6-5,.,TGTGCCACCCGGATGGGGCTGGAACAGCCCCAGCATTTT,CATRMGLEQPQHF
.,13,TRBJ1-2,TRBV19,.,TGTGCCAGTAGGAGACGCGGGGCTTATGGCTACACCTTC,CASRRRGAYGYTF
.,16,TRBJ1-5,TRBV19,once,TGTGCCAGTAGTATGATCAGTCGTCAGGGGAGTCAGCCCCAGCATTTT,CASSMISRQGSQPQHF
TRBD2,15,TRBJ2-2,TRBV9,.,TGTGCCAGCAGCGACGCAGCGGGAGTAGGCGGGGAGCTGTTTTTT,CASSDAAGVGGELFF
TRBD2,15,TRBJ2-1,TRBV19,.,TGTGCCAGTACCCCGCTAGCGGGAGCGTACAATGAGCAGTTCTTC,CASTPLAGAYNEQFF
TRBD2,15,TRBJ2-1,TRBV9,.,TGTGCCAGCAGCGTGGGGACTAGCTCCTACAATGAGCAGTTCTTC,CASSVGTSSYNEQFF
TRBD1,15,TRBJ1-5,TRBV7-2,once,TGTGCCAGCAGACTACAGGGGGCGAGCAATCAGCCCCAGCATTTT,CASRLQGASNQPQHF
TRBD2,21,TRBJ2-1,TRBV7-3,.,TGTGCCAGCAGCCCGGGAGGGGCGGGAGAGTCGTCAACCCTTCCCTACAATGAGCAGTTCTTC,CASSPGGAGESSTLPYNEQFF
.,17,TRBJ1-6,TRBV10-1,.,TGCGCCAGCCCTAAAGGACGATGGGGCTGGTATAATTCACCCCTCCACTTT,CASPKGRWGWYNSPLHF
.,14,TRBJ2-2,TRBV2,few,TGTGCCAGCAGTGAAAGCCGGTACACCGGGGAGCTGTTTTTT,CASSESRYTGELFF
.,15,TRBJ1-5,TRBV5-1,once,TGCGCCAGCAGCTTGACGGGGGAGCCCAATCAGCCCCAGCATTTT,CASSLTGEPNQPQHF
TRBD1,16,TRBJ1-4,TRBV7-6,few,TGTGCCAGCAGCTTGGGGGTCAGGGGGTCTAATGAAAAACTGTTTTTT,CASSLGVRGSNEKLFF
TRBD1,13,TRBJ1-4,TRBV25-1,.,TGTGCCAGCAACCACTGGGGACAGGAAAAACTGTTTTTT,CASNHWGQEKLFF
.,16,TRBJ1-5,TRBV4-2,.,TGTGCCAGCAGCCAAGACGGGGGGGGCGCGGGTCAGCCCCAGCATTTT,CASSQDGGGAGQPQHF
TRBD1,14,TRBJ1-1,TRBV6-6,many,TGTGCCAGCAGGAACACAGGGGCGGTTGGTGAAGCTTTCTTT,CASRNTGAVGEAFF
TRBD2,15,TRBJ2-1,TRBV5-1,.,TGCGCCAGCAGCTTGGCCGCTAGCGGGGTGAATGAGCAGTTCTTC,CASSLAASGVNEQFF
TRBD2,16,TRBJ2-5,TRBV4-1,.,TGCGCCAGCAGCCAAGGGGGGACTAGCGCAGGGGAGACCCAGTACTTC,CASSQGGTSAGETQYF
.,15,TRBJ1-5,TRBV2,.,TGTGCCAGCAGGGACACAGGATTCGGGAATCAGCCCCAGCATTTT,CASRDTGFGNQPQHF
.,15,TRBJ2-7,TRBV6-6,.,TGTGCCAGCAGACGGGAGGGACAGGGTATCTACGAGCAGTACTTC,CASRREGQGIYEQYF
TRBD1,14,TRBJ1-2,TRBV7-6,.,TGTGCCAGCAGCACTGGGACAGGCGACTATGGCTACACCTTC,CASSTGTGDYGYTF
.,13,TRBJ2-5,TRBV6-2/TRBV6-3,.,TGTGCCAGCAGCCTCGATCAGGGGGAGACCCAGTACTTC,CASSLDQGETQYF
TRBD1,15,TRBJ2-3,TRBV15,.,TGTGCCACCAGCACCCGGACAGGGGGGACAGATACGCAGTATTTT,CATSTRTGGTDTQYF
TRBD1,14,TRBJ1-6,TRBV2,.,TGTGCCAGCAGTACCCGGGACAGTGGTTCACCCCTCCACTTT,CASSTRDSGSPLHF
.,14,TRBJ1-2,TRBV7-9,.,TGTGCCAGCAGCCCGCGGGGGCTAAACTATGGCTACACCTTC,CASSPRGLNYGYTF
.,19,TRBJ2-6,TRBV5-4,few,TGTGCCAGCAGTCCTTTTGCAGGACAGCTTTTCTCTGGGGCCAACGTCCTGACTTTC,CASSPFAGQLFSGANVLTF
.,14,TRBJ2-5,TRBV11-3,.,TGTGCCAGCAGCTTTCAACGGGGGGCGGAGACCCAGTACTTC,CASSFQRGAETQYF
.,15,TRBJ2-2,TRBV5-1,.,TGCGCCAGCAGCTCCGGGACACAGAACACCGGGGAGCTGTTTTTT,CASSSGTQNTGELFF
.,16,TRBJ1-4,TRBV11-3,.,TGTGCCAGCAGCCAAGAGAGTGGCACCGGGGGTGAAAAACTGTTTTTT,CASSQESGTGGEKLFF
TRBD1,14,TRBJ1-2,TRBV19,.,TGTGCCAGTAGCCAGACAGGGGGTGACTATGGCTACACCTTC,CASSQTGGDYGYTF
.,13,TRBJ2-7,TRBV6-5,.,TGTGCCAGCAGTCGCCAGGGGAGAAACGAGCAGTACTTC,CASSRQGRNEQYF
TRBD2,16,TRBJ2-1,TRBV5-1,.,TGCGCCAGCAGCTTGGAAGCGGGAGCTTTCTACAATGAGCAGTTCTTC,CASSLEAGAFYNEQFF
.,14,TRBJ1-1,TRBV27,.,TGTGCCAGCAGTTCTACGACAGGGAACACTGAAGCTTTCTTT,CASSSTTGNTEAFF
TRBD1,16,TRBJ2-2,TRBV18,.,TGTGCCAGCTCTCCCGACAGGGGGCTTAACACCGGGGAGCTGTTTTTT,CASSPDRGLNTGELFF
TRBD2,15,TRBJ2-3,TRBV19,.,TGTGCCAGTAGTAATCAAGTCGGGAGGACAGATACGCAGTATTTT,CASSNQVGRTDTQYF
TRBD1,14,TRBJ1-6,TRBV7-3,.,TGTGCCAGCAGCTCCGGACAGGGGCACTCACCCCTCCACTTT,CASSSGQGHSPLHF
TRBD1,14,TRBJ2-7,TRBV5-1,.,TGCGCCAGCAGGACCGGGACAGATAACTACGAGCAGTACTTC,CASRTGTDNYEQYF
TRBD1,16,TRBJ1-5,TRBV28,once,TGTGCCAGCAGTCCTGATCTGTCCGGGACAGGGAGGCCCCAGCATTTT,CASSPDLSGTGRPQHF